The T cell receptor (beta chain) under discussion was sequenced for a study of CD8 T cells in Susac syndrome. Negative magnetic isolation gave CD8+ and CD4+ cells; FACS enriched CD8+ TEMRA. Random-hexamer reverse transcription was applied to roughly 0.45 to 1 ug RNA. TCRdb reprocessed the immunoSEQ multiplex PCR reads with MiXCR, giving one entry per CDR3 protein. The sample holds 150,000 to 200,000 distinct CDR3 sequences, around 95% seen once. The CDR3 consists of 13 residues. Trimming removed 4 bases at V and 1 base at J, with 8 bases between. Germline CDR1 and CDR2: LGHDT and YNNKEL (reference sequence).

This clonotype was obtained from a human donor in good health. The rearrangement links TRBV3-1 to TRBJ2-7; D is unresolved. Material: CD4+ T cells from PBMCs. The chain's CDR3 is CASSPGRSYEQYF. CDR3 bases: TGTGCCAGCAGCCCCGGCAGATCCTACGAGCAGTACTTC.